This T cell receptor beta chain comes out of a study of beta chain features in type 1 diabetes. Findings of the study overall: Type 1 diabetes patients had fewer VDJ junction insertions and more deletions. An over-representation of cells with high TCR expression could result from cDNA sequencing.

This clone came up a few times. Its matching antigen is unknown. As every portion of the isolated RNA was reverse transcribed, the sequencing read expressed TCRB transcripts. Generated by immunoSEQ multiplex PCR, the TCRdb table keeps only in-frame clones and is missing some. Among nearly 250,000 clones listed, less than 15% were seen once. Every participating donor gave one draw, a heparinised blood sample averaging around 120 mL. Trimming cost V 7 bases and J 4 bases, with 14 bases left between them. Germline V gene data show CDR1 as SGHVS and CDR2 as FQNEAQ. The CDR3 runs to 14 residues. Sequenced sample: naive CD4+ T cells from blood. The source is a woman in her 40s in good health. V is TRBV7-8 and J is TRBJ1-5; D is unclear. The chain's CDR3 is CASTPQRVNQPQHF. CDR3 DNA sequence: TGTGCCAGCACCCCCCAGCGGGTTAATCAGCCCCAGCATTTT.